One sample yielded the 31 T cell receptor beta chains listed below, sequenced in a study of blood T cell repertoires in COVID-19. Produced via immunoSEQ multiplex PCR; TCRdb's table is partial and in-frame only. The sample gives approximately 210,000 clones, approximately 73% of which show up once; about a sixth is in the top ten. The sequenced material came from PBMCs or T cells enriched from blood (not recorded which). These receptors were obtained from a woman aged 45 to 65 with acute COVID-19.

The V gene is TRBV6-5, the J gene TRBJ1-1; D possibly corresponds to TRBD1 (6 bases). There are 15 residues in the CDR3. Between the trimmed V and J ends, which lost 3 bases and 0 bases, there was a span of 11 bases. Germline lookup yields CDR1 MNHEY and CDR2 SVGAGI. CDR3 sequence: CASSYEAGVNTEAFF. The CDR3 bases are TGTGCCAGCAGTTATGAGGCAGGGGTGAACACTGAAGCTTTCTTT.

V is TRBV19 and J is TRBJ1-1; 8 bases line up with TRBD1. V was pared by 9 bases and J by 4 bases, with 4 bases of the junction left unmatched. This CDR3 region has 12 residues. CDR1 is LNHDA, CDR2 SQIVND, per germline (reference sequence). This CDR3 reads CASHTGGTEAFF. CDR3 DNA: TGTGCCAGCCATACAGGGGGCACTGAAGCTTTCTTT.

The J gene is TRBJ2-3, the V gene TRBV7-2; the D gene is possibly TRBD2 (7 bases). The germline V gene encodes CDR1 SGHTA and CDR2 FQGNSA. V dropped 1 base and J dropped 3 bases, with 11 bases sitting between them. The CDR3 contains 15 residues. Written as DNA, the CDR3 is TGTGCCAGCAGCTTAGGGGGGGGCTTAACAGATACGCAGTATTTT. Translated: CASSLGGGLTDTQYF.

The rearrangement uses TRBV7-8 and TRBJ2-7; tentative D call: TRBD1 (5 bases). The CDR3 runs to 13 residues. The V gene lost 3 bases and the J gene lost 2 bases, with 8 bases spanning the gap. Per germline, CDR1 SGHVS and CDR2 FQNEAQ. The CDR3 spells CASSLTEPYEQYV. CDR3 bases: TGTGCCAGCAGCTTGACAGAACCCTACGAGCAGTACGTC.

This CDR3 is CASSSATDHYGYTF. CDR3 coding DNA: TGCGCCAGCAGCTCGGCGACAGACCACTATGGCTACACCTTC. This chain links TRBV5-1 with TRBJ1-2; tentative D call: TRBD1 (5 bases). This CDR3 contains 14 residues. The V end was cut by 3 bases, the J end by 3 bases, with 12 bases between. CDR1 and CDR2 from the germline V gene are SGHRS and YFSETQ.

In regard to this clone: It may be a read error: a sequence one base away is much more abundant. In the same sample, other DNA sequences code for this CDR3. The genes are TRBV7-9 and TRBJ1-4, with D maybe TRBD1 (6 bases). In germline, CDR1 is SEHNR, CDR2 FQNEAQ (reference sequence). The length of the CDR3 is 15 residues. The CDR3 protein is CASSLGGGPNEKLFF. CDR3 nucleotide sequence: TGCGCCAGCAGCTTAGGGGGGGGACCTAATGAAAAACTGTTTTTT.

The chain has TRBV30 and TRBJ1-3; TRBD1 agrees at 7 bases. CDR1 is GTSNPN, CDR2 SVGIG, per germline (reference sequence). Losses at the gene ends were 8 bases for V and 10 bases for J; bases not matched to a gene: 11. The CDR3 spans 12 residues. CDR3 sequence (DNA): TGTGCCCGGACACAGGGGACAGCAACCATATATTTT. Translating gives CARTQGTATIYF.

V is TRBV2 and J is TRBJ1-1; 7 bases agree with TRBD1. The germline gives CDR1 SNHLY, CDR2 FYNNEI. J lost 2 bases, V lost 6 bases, and 3 bases had no gene match. CDR3 length: 13 residues. The CDR3 sequence is CASRRDSNTEAFF. The CDR3 bases are TGTGCCAGCAGAAGGGACAGCAACACTGAAGCTTTCTTT.

This chain links TRBV5-1 with TRBJ2-1; TRBD1 matches 8 bases. V shed 3 bases, J shed 6 bases, and the junction held 8 bases outside the gene matches. The CDR3 contains 15 residues. The V gene's germline CDR1 is SGHRS and CDR2 YFSETQ. The CDR3 bases are TGCGCCAGCAGCTGGACAGGGACGGGGTTCAATGAGCAGTTCTTC. This encodes CASSWTGTGFNEQFF.

This clone was recorded many times. The chain recombines TRBV11-1 with TRBJ1-1, with TRBD1 as a possible D gene (5 bases). The germline CDR1 and CDR2 sequences are SGHAT and FQDESV (reference sequence). V shed 2 bases and J shed 1 base, with 8 bases lying between them. The CDR3 loop spans 14 amino acids. CDR3 DNA: TGTGCCAGCAGCTTACTTACAGGGAACACTGAAGCTTTCTTT. It specifies CASSLLTGNTEAFF.

The chain uses TRBV4-3 and TRBJ1-6, with D possibly being TRBD1 (6 bases). Per germline, CDR1 LGHNA and CDR2 YSLEER. The V end lost 2 bases, the J end lost 3 bases, and 14 bases lay between the germline ends. There are 17 residues in the CDR3. The CDR3 DNA sequence: TGCGCCAGCAGCCAACCTCCGGGACAAGGCTATAATTCACCCCTCCACTTT. It is translated as CASSQPPGQGYNSPLHF.

This clone was seen only a few times. The genes are TRBV29-1 and TRBJ1-4; TRBD1 matches at 10 bases. The CDR3 length is 13 residues. The V and J ends lost 7 bases and 8 bases, in that order; junction bases with no gene match: 7. Germline lookup yields CDR1 SQVTM and CDR2 ANQGSEA. CDR3 loop: CSARQGAGEKLFF. CDR3 sequence (DNA): TGCAGCGCCCGACAGGGGGCAGGAGAAAAACTGTTTTTT.

The rearrangement joins TRBV9 to TRBJ1-5; D may be TRBD1 (5 bases). V lost 4 bases, J lost 4 bases, and 15 bases lay in between. Germline CDR1 and CDR2: SGDLS and YYNGEE. CDR3 size: 15 residues. The CDR3 region is CASSSYGGENQPQHF. DNA of the CDR3: TGTGCCAGCAGCTCCTACGGGGGGGAGAATCAGCCCCAGCATTTT.

Worth noting for this clone: The limits of the CDR3 on the DNA are not certain, so only TCRdb's listed CDR3 is given. The chain employs TRBV12-3 or TRBV12-4 and TRBJ2-5; the table's TRBD2 call for D was not verified on the DNA. The length of the CDR3 is 11 amino acids, counting both ends. The CDR3 is CASSSSETQYF.

The CDR3 DNA follows: TGTGCCAGCAGACCCTTAATAACTCGCAGGGGGCGGGGTCAGCCCCAGCATTTT. Residues: CASRPLITRRGRGQPQHF. The V and J genes are TRBV28 and TRBJ1-5; TRBD1 matches at 8 bases. Germline values: CDR1 MDHEN, CDR2 SYDVKM. CDR3 length: 18 amino acids. With V trimmed by 6 bases and J by 6 bases, 19 bases remained unmatched.

The J gene is TRBJ2-7, the V gene TRBV18; 9 bases match TRBD2. Germline V CDR1 and CDR2: KGHSH, LQKENI. The CDR3 extends over 14 amino acids. The V and J ends lost 2 bases and 3 bases, in that order; junction bases with no gene match: 2. Written as DNA, the CDR3 is TGTGCCAGCTCACCAACTAGCGGGCACTACGAGCAGTACGTC. This translates into CASSPTSGHYEQYV.

This clone has a single count. This sequence joins TRBV4-3 and TRBJ1-2, with 11 bases lining up with TRBD1. V lost 0 bases to trimming and J lost 4 bases; unmatched junction nucleotides: 13. The CDR3 loop spans 19 amino acids. Germline loops: CDR1 LGHNA, CDR2 YSLEER. CDR3 sequence (DNA): TGCGCCAGCAGCCAAGAAGGTATCGCGGACAGGGGGCCGGGCTATGGCTACACCTTC. It yields the protein CASSQEGIADRGPGYGYTF.

V gene TRBV28 combines with J gene TRBJ1-5; D remains ambiguous. V was cut by 10 bases and J by 6 bases, with 16 bases left in between. The germline CDR1 and CDR2 sequences are MDHEN and SYDVKM. CDR3 length: 13 residues. The CDR3 sequence is CATSFQASQPQHF. The CDR3 region has the DNA TGTGCCACATCCTTCCAGGCAAGTCAGCCCCAGCATTTT.

The rearrangement uses TRBV7-9 and TRBJ1-1, with no clear D. Trimming took off 6 bases at V and 4 bases at J, with 12 bases between the two ends. Germline loops: CDR1 SEHNR, CDR2 FQNEAQ (reference sequence). This CDR3 contains 13 residues. CDR3 coding DNA: TGTGCCAGCAGTATCAACACGGGCACTGAAGCTTTCTTT. Residues: CASSINTGTEAFF.

This clone showed up just a few times. The chain combines TRBV21-1 with TRBJ2-6; the D segment call TRBD1 is taken from the table without a DNA check. TRBV21-1 is termed a pseudogene. The CDR3 consists of 16 residues. In DNA form, the CDR3 reads TGTGCCAGCAGCAATAGACAGGGGACTGGGGCCAACGTCCTGACTTTC. It codes for CASSNRQGTGANVLTF.

This clone appeared a few times. The chain recombines TRBV30 with TRBJ1-4, with a weak D call TRBD1 (6 bases). With 3 bases removed from V and 3 bases from J, the gap between germline ends came to 14 bases. This CDR3 is built from 15 residues. The germline CDR1 and CDR2 sequences are GTSNPN and SVGIG (reference sequence). CDR3 in amino acids: CAWSGTGLANEKLFF. The CDR3 nucleotides read TGTGCCTGGAGCGGAACAGGGTTGGCTAATGAAAAACTGTTTTTT. Together with reference TRBV30 and TRBJ1-4, the CDR3 gives the full variable domain: SQTIHQWPATLVQPVGSPLSLECTVEGTSNPNLYWYRQAAGRGLQLLFYSVGIGQISSEVPQNLSASRPQDRQFILSSKKLLLSDSGFYLCAWSGTGLANEKLFFGSGTQLSVL.

In DNA form, the CDR3 reads TGTGCCTCAGTGTCGGGTGGCCAGAACTATGGCTACACCTTC. Protein product: CASVSGGQNYGYTF. V and J are TRBV19 and TRBJ1-2; no firm D call. The germline CDR1 and CDR2 sequences are LNHDA and SQIVND (reference sequence). Trimming took 11 bases from V and 2 from J, leaving 18 bases between them. The CDR3 runs 14 residues.

V gene TRBV7-6 combines with J gene TRBJ1-6; D might be TRBD1 (6 bases). The ends were cut back, 4 bases at V and 2 bases at J, with 9 bases in the middle. This CDR3 is built from 15 residues. Germline loops: CDR1 SGHVS, CDR2 FNYEAQ. CDR3 sequence: CASSSTGPYNSPLHF. CDR3 sequence (DNA): TGTGCCAGCAGCTCGACAGGCCCCTATAATTCACCCCTCCACTTT.

V and J are TRBV27 and TRBJ1-4; TRBD1 aligns across 7 bases. CDR1 and CDR2 from the germline V gene are MNHEY and SMNVEV (reference sequence). The CDR3 extends over 17 amino acids. J was trimmed by 6 bases and V by 5 bases; bases with no gene match: 15. The CDR3 region is CASSANYRDSKHEKLFF. DNA of the CDR3: TGTGCCAGCAGTGCCAACTACCGGGACAGCAAACATGAAAAACTGTTTTTT.

This chain connects TRBV6-1 to TRBJ1-5; D is possibly TRBD1 (6 bases). CDR3 size: 13 residues. Germline CDR1 MNHNS, CDR2 SASEGT. Trimming removed 3 bases from V and 9 bases from J, with 12 bases in between. The CDR3 nucleotides read TGTGCCAGCAGTGATTGGGGGCTCCGGCCCCAGCATTTT. It is translated as CASSDWGLRPQHF.

This clone was picked up a small number of times. This chain's CDR3 is CASSYSIDLGWANYGYTF. CDR3 nucleotides: TGTGCCAGCAGTTACTCGATCGACCTCGGGTGGGCTAACTATGGCTACACCTTC. This chain connects TRBV6-2 or TRBV6-3 to TRBJ1-2; D gene unclear. The CDR3 is 18 residues long. The germline gives CDR1 MNHEY, CDR2 SVGEGT. The germline V and J ends were trimmed by 0 bases and 0 bases, with 17 bases remaining between them.

The rearrangement links TRBV4-3 to TRBJ2-5; 12 bases are a match to TRBD2. CDR3 length: 18 amino acids. V lost 1 base, J lost 5 bases, and 11 bases stayed unmatched. CDR1 is LGHNA, CDR2 YSLEER, per germline. The CDR3 reads CASSQAFLAGGPRETQYF. CDR3 nucleotide sequence: TGCGCCAGCAGCCAAGCGTTTCTAGCGGGGGGGCCTCGGGAGACCCAGTACTTC.

The chain links TRBV6-5 to TRBJ1-1; the D is unclear. The V end lost 7 bases, the J end lost 1 base, and 7 bases lay between the germline ends. Germline CDR1 reads MNHEY; CDR2 reads SVGAGI. The CDR3 is made up of 12 amino acids. CDR3 in DNA: TGTGCCAGCAAACCGGGGAACACTGAAGCTTTCTTT. Protein sequence: CASKPGNTEAFF.

This chain links TRBV5-1 with TRBJ1-6, with 8 bases aligning to TRBD1. CDR3 length: 14 amino acids. With V trimmed by 2 bases and J by 8 bases, 3 bases remained unmatched. From germline, CDR1 is SGHRS and CDR2 YFSETQ. The CDR3 coding sequence is TGCGCCAGCAGCTTTCAGGGGGCTGATTCACCCCTCCACTTT. This encodes CASSFQGADSPLHF.

This clone was seen a few times. The chain employs TRBV6-5 and TRBJ2-2; 10 nucleotides agree with TRBD2. J lost 4 bases, V lost 5 bases, and 4 bases had no gene match. The CDR3 spans 15 residues. Germline loops: CDR1 MNHEY, CDR2 SVGAGI. CDR3 coding DNA: TGTGCCAGCAGTCGCAGCGGGGGGGCCACCGGGGAGCTGTTTTTT. Protein product: CASSRSGGATGELFF.

The V and J genes are TRBV6-5 and TRBJ2-7, with 11 bases fitting TRBD2. Germline loops: CDR1 MNHEY, CDR2 SVGAGI. V was clipped by 5 bases and J by 4 bases; unmatched bases: 7. CDR3 length: 15 amino acids. CDR3 in amino acids: CASSKTSGGRYEQYV. CDR3 in DNA: TGTGCCAGCAGTAAAACTAGCGGGGGAAGATACGAGCAGTACGTC.